These 3 T cell receptor beta chains share one sample of origin, sequenced in a study of T cells expressing NK-cell markers (dated by TCRdb to 2020 to 2021). Library prep was done by 5' RACE. Sequenced on an Illumina HiSeq 2000. One entry per CDR3 protein sequence results from the TCRdb reprocessing of the reads, with DNA left out. The table of this sample itemizes some 460,000 distinct CDR3 sequences. 1.4% of the sample is in the top ten clones. The material sequenced was blood T cells: a sorted CD56 or NKG2C T cell subset, CD4+ or CD8+ T cells, or bulk PBMC T cells (not recorded which). All receptors derive from a woman aged 50 to 60 in good health. Donor details come from another sample of the same person, matched by shared clones.

The V and J genes are TRBV5-1 and TRBJ2-1; the D call of TRBD1 rests on TCRdb alone, since no DNA is present to check it. This CDR3 has 14 residues. In germline, CDR1 is SGHRS, CDR2 YFSETQ. The CDR3 spells CASSLEYRHNEQFF.

The CDR3 spells CASIEGGRNTEAFF. The chain links TRBV5-1 to TRBJ1-1; there is no DNA to check the TCRdb D call of TRBD1. The CDR3 has 14 amino acids. In germline, CDR1 is SGHRS, CDR2 YFSETQ.

The chain uses TRBV29-1 and TRBJ1-6; TCRdb returns TRBD1, unconfirmable since there is no DNA. The germline gives CDR1 SQVTM, CDR2 ANQGSEA. This CDR3 has 14 amino acids. The CDR3: CSVKAGGRGSPLHF.